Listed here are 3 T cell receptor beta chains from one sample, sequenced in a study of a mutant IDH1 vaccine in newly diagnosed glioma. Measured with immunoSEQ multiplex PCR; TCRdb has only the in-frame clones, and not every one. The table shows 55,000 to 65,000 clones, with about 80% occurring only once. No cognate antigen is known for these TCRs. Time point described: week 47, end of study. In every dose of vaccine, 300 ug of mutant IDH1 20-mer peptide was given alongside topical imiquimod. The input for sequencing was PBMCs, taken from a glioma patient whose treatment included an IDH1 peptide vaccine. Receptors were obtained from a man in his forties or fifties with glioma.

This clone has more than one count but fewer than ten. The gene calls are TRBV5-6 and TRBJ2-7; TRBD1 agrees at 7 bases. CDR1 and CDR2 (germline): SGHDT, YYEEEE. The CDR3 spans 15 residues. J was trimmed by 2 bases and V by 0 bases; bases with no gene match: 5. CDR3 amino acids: CASSLGGQLAYEQYF. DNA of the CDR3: TGTGCCAGCAGCTTGGGGGGACAGCTCGCCTACGAGCAGTACTTC.

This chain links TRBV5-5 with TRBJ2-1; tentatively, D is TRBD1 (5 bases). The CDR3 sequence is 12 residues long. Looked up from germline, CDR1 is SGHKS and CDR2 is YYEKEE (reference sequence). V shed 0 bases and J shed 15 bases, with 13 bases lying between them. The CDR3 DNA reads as TGTGCCAGCAGCTTGGCCCCGGACAAGTGGTTCTTC. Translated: CASSLAPDKWFF.

CDR3 in DNA: TGCAGCGTTGACCAGGGAGCGGGGGATACGCAGTATTTT. Protein: CSVDQGAGDTQYF. This sequence joins TRBV29-1 and TRBJ2-3; TRBD2 aligns across 7 bases. The CDR3 loop spans 13 amino acids. V lost 3 bases and J lost 6; bases outside the gene matches: 6. CDR1 is SQVTM and CDR2 is ANQGSEA in the germline V gene.